This T cell receptor gamma chain is from a study of fetal and pediatric gammadelta thymocytes (dated by TCRdb to the early 2020s). Concerning the study at large: The bulk gammadelta thymocyte repertoires, which combined previously published data with newly generated, unpublished data, were used to reinforce a single-cell study of gammadelta thymocyte development. A total of some 10 subjects, comprising 3 fetal thymus donors and 7 pediatric thymus donors, were covered by the bulk gammadelta thymocyte repertoire set. Unpublished data were combined with previously published data (refs 27,28) to make up the bulk gammadelta thymocyte repertoires. Bulk TCR repertoire data were added to increase subject numbers and strengthen the CDR3 publicity analysis. Points the paper makes about the study in general: Compared with post-natal repertoires, fetal gammadelta thymocyte repertoires had previously been reported to be enriched for TRDV2, TRGV8 and TRGV9 usage, low N additions and public CDR3s.

TCRdb names Illumina MiSeq as the instrument used. On the study's bioinformatics: For publicity analysis, the Vgamma9Vdelta2 and nonVgamma9Vdelta2 bulk CDR3 files of each subject were merged into one combined repertoire per subject. CDR3 publicity was scored from 0 to 19 by checking each amino acid sequence across 9 single-cell datasets and about ten bulk repertoires, using base R and dplyr. TCRdb called clones anew from the public reads via CATT; matching DNA rows were later pooled. The V and J calls, along with clone size, are taken from TCRdb and not from the paper's own processing. For this sample there are some 150 gamma-chain clones; more than 0.95% appear just once. Jointly, the top ten make up 40% to 50% of the sample. Including cysteine and phenylalanine, the CDR3 has 14 amino acids. Of all the DNA, just the CDR3 is kept, 42 bases in frame from base 1. Judged by its sample share, this clone qualifies as medium-sized (0.01 to 0.1%). Its target antigen remains unknown. A much more abundant neighbour one base away suggests this may be a read error.

Fetal thymuses were obtained from elective pregnancy terminations performed in Singapore for socio-psychological reasons at 14 to 22 weeks estimated gestational age. All fetuses were assessed as structurally normal by ultrasound before termination and by gross morphological examination after termination. Thymocytes were stained with Zombie NIR viability dye plus antibodies to CD3 (UCHT1), TCRgammadelta (11F2), TCRVgamma9 (IMMU360) and TCRVdelta2 (IMMU389). Bulk TRD and TRG CDR3 repertoires were generated separately from sorted Vgamma9Vdelta2 and nonVgamma9Vdelta2 gammadelta thymocytes of human fetal and pediatric thymuses. Thymic cell suspensions were made from fetal and post-natal thymuses as previously described. NonVgamma9Vdelta2 thymocytes were sorted as CD3+ gammadeltaTCR+ cells lacking the Vgamma9+Vdelta2+ phenotype. A FACS Aria III cell sorter (BD Biosciences) was used for cell sorting.

Source material: non-Vgamma9Vdelta2 gamma-delta T cells from the thymus. The cell subset or site label, read with the paper, signifies: CD3+gammadeltaTCR+ thymocytes not co-expressing Vgamma9 and Vdelta2. The TCR sequence derives from a human fetus. The chain is encoded by TRGV5P joined to TRGJP1. TRGV5P constitutes a pseudogene. The nucleotides read TGTGCCACCTGGGGCTATACCACTGGTTGGTTCACGATATTT. This yields the protein CATWGYTTGWFTIF.